Sequencing of this T cell receptor beta chain was carried out in a study of blood T cells in healthy people across ages. A second PCR, run for about 6 to 11 cycles, used a sample-barcoded 5' primer plus a J-beta primer mix. Each sample provided no less than 3 million CDR3-containing paired-end reads. TCRdb ran MiXCR on the 5' RACE reads and lists one entry per CDR3 protein. The data contain about 1.6 million distinct CDR3 sequences, almost 35% of them singletons. The V gene lost 3 bases and the J gene lost 0 bases, with 12 bases spanning the gap. CDR1 is MDHEN and CDR2 is SYDVKM in the germline V gene. The CDR3 runs to 15 residues. Study-wide results and caveats: Age advanced and TCR beta diversity per million T cells fell, roughly linearly.

In regard to this clonotype: Its target is not known.

The receptor was derived from a young woman in good health. V gene TRBV28 combines with J gene TRBJ2-7; weak D call: TRBD1 (6 bases). The sequencing sample was made of blood. The CDR3 protein is CASSLRTVPSYEQYF. As DNA, the CDR3 is TGTGCCAGCAGTTTGCGGACAGTCCCCTCCTACGAGCAGTACTTC.